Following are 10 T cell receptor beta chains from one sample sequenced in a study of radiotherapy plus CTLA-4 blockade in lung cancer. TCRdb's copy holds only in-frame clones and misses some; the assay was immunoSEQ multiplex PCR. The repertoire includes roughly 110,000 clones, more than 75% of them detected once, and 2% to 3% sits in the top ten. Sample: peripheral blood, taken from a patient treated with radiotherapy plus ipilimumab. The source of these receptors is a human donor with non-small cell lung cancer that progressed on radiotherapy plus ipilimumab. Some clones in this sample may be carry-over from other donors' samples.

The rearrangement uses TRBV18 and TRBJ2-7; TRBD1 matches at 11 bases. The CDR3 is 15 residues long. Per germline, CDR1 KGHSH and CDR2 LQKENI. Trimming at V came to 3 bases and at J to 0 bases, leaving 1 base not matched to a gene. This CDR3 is CASSPGTGGSYEQYF. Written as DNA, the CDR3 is TGTGCCAGCTCACCCGGGACAGGGGGCTCCTACGAGCAGTACTTC.

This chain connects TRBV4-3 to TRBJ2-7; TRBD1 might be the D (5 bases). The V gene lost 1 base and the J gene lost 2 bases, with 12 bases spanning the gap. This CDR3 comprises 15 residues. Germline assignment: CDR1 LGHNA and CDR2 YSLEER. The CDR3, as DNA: TGCGCCAGCAGCCAAGGCATTAAGACAGCCTACGAGCAGTACTTC. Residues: CASSQGIKTAYEQYF.

CDR3 in DNA: TGTGCCAGCAGCGCACATTCACATAATCCCAGAACGGAGCAGTACTTC. It specifies CASSAHSHNPRTEQYF. This rearrangement joins TRBV9 to TRBJ2-7; no reliable D call. V was trimmed by 3 bases and J by 7 bases, leaving 23 bases between them. Germline CDR1 and CDR2: SGDLS and YYNGEE. This CDR3 contains 16 residues.

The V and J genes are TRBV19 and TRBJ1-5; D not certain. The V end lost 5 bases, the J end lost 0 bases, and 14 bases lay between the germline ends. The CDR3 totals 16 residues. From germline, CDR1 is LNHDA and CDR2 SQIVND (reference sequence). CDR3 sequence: CASSPHRQYSNQPQHF. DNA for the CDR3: TGTGCCAGTAGTCCCCACCGGCAGTATAGCAATCAGCCCCAGCATTTT.

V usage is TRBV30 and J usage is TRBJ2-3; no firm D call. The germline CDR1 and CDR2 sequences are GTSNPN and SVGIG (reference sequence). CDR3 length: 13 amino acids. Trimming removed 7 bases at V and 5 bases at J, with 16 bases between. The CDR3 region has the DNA TGTGCCTACTCTAGTAGGGTGGAAGATACGCAGTATTTT. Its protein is CAYSSRVEDTQYF.

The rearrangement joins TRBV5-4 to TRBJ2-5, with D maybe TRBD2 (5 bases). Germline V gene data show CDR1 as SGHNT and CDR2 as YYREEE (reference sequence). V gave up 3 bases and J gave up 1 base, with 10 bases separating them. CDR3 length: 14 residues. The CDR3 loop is CASSWSRGQETQYF. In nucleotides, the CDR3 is TGTGCCAGCAGCTGGAGCCGGGGCCAAGAGACCCAGTACTTC. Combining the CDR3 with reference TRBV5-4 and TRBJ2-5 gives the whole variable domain ETGVTQSPTHLIKTRGQQVTLRCSSQSGHNTVSWYQQALGQGPQFIFQYYREEENGRGNFPPRFSGLQFPNYSSELNVNALELDDSALYLCASSWSRGQETQYFGPGTRLLVL.

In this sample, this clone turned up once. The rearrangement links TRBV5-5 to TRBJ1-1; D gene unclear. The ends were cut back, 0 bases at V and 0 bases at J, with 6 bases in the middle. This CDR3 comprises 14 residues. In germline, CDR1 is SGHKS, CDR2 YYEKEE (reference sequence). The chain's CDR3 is CASSLGPLNTEAFF. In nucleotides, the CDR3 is TGTGCCAGCAGCTTGGGACCGTTGAACACTGAAGCTTTCTTT. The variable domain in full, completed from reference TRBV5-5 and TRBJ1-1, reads DAGVTQSPTHLIKTRGQQVTLRCSPISGHKSVSWYQQVLGQGPQFIFQYYEKEERGRGNFPDRFSARQFPNYSSELNVNALLLGDSALYLCASSLGPLNTEAFFGQGTRLTVV.

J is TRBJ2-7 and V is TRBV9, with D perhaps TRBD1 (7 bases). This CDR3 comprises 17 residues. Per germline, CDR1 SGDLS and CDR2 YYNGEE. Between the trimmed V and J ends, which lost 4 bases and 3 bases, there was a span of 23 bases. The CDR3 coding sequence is TGTGCCAGCAGCCCGAGATTGGGAAGGAGGGACAGCTACGAGCAGTACTTC. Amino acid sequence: CASSPRLGRRDSYEQYF.

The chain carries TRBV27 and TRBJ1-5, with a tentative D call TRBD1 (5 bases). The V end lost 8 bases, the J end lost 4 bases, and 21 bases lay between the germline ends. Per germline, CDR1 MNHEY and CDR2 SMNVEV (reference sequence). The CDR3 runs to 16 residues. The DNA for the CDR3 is TGTGCCAGCTCCTCCTCGAGGGGAGTTGGGAATCAGCCCCAGCATTTT. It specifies CASSSSRGVGNQPQHF.

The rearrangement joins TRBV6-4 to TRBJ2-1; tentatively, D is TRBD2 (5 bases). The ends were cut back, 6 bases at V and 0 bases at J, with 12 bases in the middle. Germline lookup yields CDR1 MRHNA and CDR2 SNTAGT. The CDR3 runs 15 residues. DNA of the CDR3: TGTGCCAGCAGCCCCGAAGGGAGCTCCTACAATGAGCAGTTCTTC. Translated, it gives CASSPEGSSYNEQFF.